This TCR beta chain appears in the sequencing data of a study of shared clonotypes between healthy human individuals (dated by TCRdb to about 2020). About the full investigation: A few men and a couple of women, aged 18 to 49 years, made up the cohort. To estimate repertoire size and how much clonotypes are shared between individuals, the study performed deep sequencing of blood TCR repertoires from five healthy adults. Leukapheresis yielded between about 0.8 and 8.9 billion PBMCs per donor. To increase sequencing depth and limit assay-specific biases, different laboratories used diverse techniques to prepare libraries and sequence TCR repertoires. Per donor, three plates each were used for CD4 naive and CD4 memory, two for CD8 naive, and one for CD8 memory.

The donors were healthy, HIV-negative adults with no recently reported acute infections or vaccinations. All donors were Caucasian adults living in Nashville, Tennessee, USA. CD4+ T cells were enriched by magnetic negative selection, after which naive cells were positively selected on CD45RA and the negative fraction was taken as the memory subset. Blood was obtained by leukapheresis, after which PBMCs were separated by Ficoll-Histopaque density gradient centrifugation and cryopreserved in liquid nitrogen vapor phase. Purity and quantity of every magnetically sorted T cell population were checked by analytical flow cytometry. From each sorted fraction, genomic DNA was isolated and quantified by UV absorbance on a Nanodrop 2000c. Between the V and J ends, shortened by 6 bases and 0 bases respectively, the junction contains 8 bases. CDR1 and CDR2, looked up from the germline V gene, are ENHRY and SYGVKD. CDR3 length: 13 amino acids, cysteine to phenylalanine. Only the CDR3 DNA stays, 39 bases, in frame from base 1.

Worth noting for this clone: The specificity of this receptor is unknown. One base away there is no much larger clone; base qualities are not given.

Using the deep immunoSEQ assay, multiplex PCR amplified TCR CDR3 regions from genomic DNA. Genomic DNA extracted from each cell subset was distributed evenly over all wells of several immunoSEQ 96-well plates, and each plate served as one replicate. For sorted subsets, roughly 200 ng genomic DNA, equal to 30,000 or so T cell genomes, was loaded into each replicate PCR. The purified libraries were quantified using a Qubit 3.0 fluorometer, sized with a Bioanalyzer 2100, and then quantified again using the KAPA Library Quantification kit. Every immunoSEQ 96-well plate was sequenced on a separate single-read 150-cycle Illumina NextSeq 550 flow cell. Regarding the original processing steps: The immunoSEQ output contained only junctional sequences without quality scores, so filtering could not match that applied to full-length reads. To assign V/J genes and CDR3, sequences were annotated using PyIR, a Python wrapper for IgBLAST v1.9, with IMGT germline references. Any read was removed if the V/J assignment was weak (E-value above 1e-6), the CDR3 was missing, or the read contained stop codons, out-of-frame junctions, or ambiguous translated residues. A V3J clonotype was defined by an identical inferred V gene, J gene, and CDR3 amino acid sequence. Percentage overlap between repertoires was computed as shared unique clonotypes divided by the size of the smaller repertoire. Three approaches were used to assess repertoire richness: RTK rarefaction, the Chao1 estimator, and Recon v2.1 estimates of unobserved clonotypes. For all TCRbeta clonotypes obtained by the gDNA method from four donors, generation probabilities were computed with OLGA. This immuneACCESS table, as held by TCRdb, lists in-frame sequences with V and J called but not all clones. Of the missing ones, under half trace to an unresolved V gene in checked studies; the others have no known cause. D and trimming come from the DNA, and the V and J calls and clone size come from that table. Counted in this sample were 980,000 or so clones; approximately 76% of them appeared once. The ten top clones hold roughly 1.5% of the sample.

Beyond this particular receptor, the publication reports: The genetic and exposure-history diversity represented was limited by the small number of donors. Compared with non-shared clonotypes, the clonotypes found in all four sorted-subset donors had higher generation probabilities. Pairwise subsampling led to the expectation that sequencing depth would affect the degree of clonotype sharing among donors. Rarefaction of sorted-subset datasets indicated incomplete sequencing despite the large sequencing depth. Larger estimated clonotype richness was generally found for naive subsets than for memory subsets. Sampling was limited to blood, and TCR repertoires in tissue likely differ from TCR repertoires in blood. Sharing across a few donors was observed for approximately 5% of naive CD4, less than 4% of naive CD8, 2% to 2.5% of memory CD4, and roughly 0.43% of memory CD8 clonotypes.

The chain is made from TRBV10-3 and TRBJ1-1; there is no confident call for the D gene. The sequenced sample consisted of memory CD4+ T cells sorted from blood. Sample cell subset or site, as interpreted from the label and publication: CD45RA-negative fraction. This receptor was taken from a young man in good health. The CDR3 is CAIRVTVNTEAFF. The DNA sequence is TGTGCCATCAGGGTAACAGTGAACACTGAAGCTTTCTTT.